The 2 T cell receptor beta chains presented below share a single source sample, sequenced in a study of blood T cell repertoires in COVID-19. The repertoire was sequenced with immunoSEQ multiplex PCR; TCRdb's copy has only in-frame clones and lacks some. The sample lists a few hundred thousand clones; over 75% were seen once. Material: PBMCs or T cells enriched from blood (not recorded which). These receptors were taken from a woman aged 30 to 39 who had recovered from COVID-19.

The rearrangement uses TRBV5-6 and TRBJ1-2; the match to TRBD1 covers 8 bases. Trimming took 1 base from V and 5 from J; bases not matched to a gene: 4. Per germline, CDR1 SGHDT and CDR2 YYEEEE. The CDR3 runs to 14 residues. CDR3 loop: CASSLWTGPYGYTF. CDR3 DNA: TGTGCCAGCAGCTTGTGGACAGGGCCTTATGGCTACACCTTC. Using reference TRBV5-6 and TRBJ1-2 for the parts outside the CDR3, the full variable domain is DAGVTQSPTHLIKTRGQQVTLRCSPKSGHDTVSWYQQALGQGPQFIFQYYEEEERQRGNFPDRFSGHQFPNYSSELNVNALLLGDSALYLCASSLWTGPYGYTFGSGTRLTVV.

V gene TRBV7-3 combines with J gene TRBJ1-1; possibly TRBD1 for D (5 bases). Looked up from germline, CDR1 is SGHTA and CDR2 is FQGTGA. CDR3 length: 14 amino acids. The V and J ends lost 1 base and 5 bases respectively, with 11 bases between them. CDR3 region: CASSLMQGGTEAFF. For the CDR3, the DNA is TGTGCCAGCAGCTTAATGCAGGGAGGAACTGAAGCTTTCTTT.